This TCR beta chain was sequenced for a study of CD8 T cells in ankylosing spondylitis. MiXCR was run by TCRdb on the 5' RACE reads, yielding one entry per CDR3 protein. The sample holds 300,000 to 350,000 distinct CDR3 sequences; less than 25% are singletons and the top ten take roughly 3.6%. CDR1 DFQATT and CDR2 SNEGSKA come from the germline V gene (reference sequence). The CDR3 sequence is 13 residues long. Trimming cost V 4 bases and J 5 bases, with 11 bases left between them. In this sample, this clonotype turned up a few times. The V gene is TRBV20-1, the J gene TRBJ2-2; D might be TRBD2 (6 bases). The TCR sequence derives from a female donor with ankylosing spondylitis or in good health (not recorded which). The specimen sequenced was blood, either unsorted or a sorted T cell fraction (not recorded which). As DNA, the CDR3 is TGCAGTGCTATCGGGAGAGATACCGGGGAGCTGTTTTTT. Amino acid sequence: CSAIGRDTGELFF.